The 24 T cell receptor beta chains given below trace back to one sample, sequenced in a study of memory CD4+ T cells and cytomegalovirus serostatus. Profiled with immunoSEQ multiplex PCR; TCRdb holds only in-frame clones, not every one. The data contain 45,000 to 65,000 clones, about four fifths of them seen just once; the ten biggest clones take up approximately 0.64%. Single viable CD3+CD4+CD8-CD45RO+ cells were sorted as the memory CD4+ T cells. The material sequenced was memory CD4+ T cells from blood. These receptors all stem from an adult in good health and CMV-seronegative.

The genes are TRBV7-6 and TRBJ2-4, with a tentative D call TRBD1 (5 bases). The CDR3 covers 13 residues. Germline V gene sequence: CDR1 SGHVS, CDR2 FNYEAQ. V was cut by 5 bases and J by 8 bases, with 13 bases left in between. Here the CDR3 reads CASSTGREDIQYF. In nucleotides, the CDR3 is TGTGCCAGCAGCACAGGTCGTGAGGACATTCAGTACTTC.

The CDR3 DNA follows: TGTGCCAGCAGCTTAGAACGGGCAAAGTTAGCTAACTATGGCTACACCTTC. It yields the protein CASSLERAKLANYGYTF. This chain joins TRBV7-7 and TRBJ1-2, with D hard to call. The CDR3 sequence is 17 residues long. V lost 1 base and J 0 bases, leaving 15 bases between the germline ends. Germline V gene data show CDR1 as SSHAT and CDR2 as FNYEAQ (reference sequence).

This clone turned up a few times. The chain combines TRBV5-1 with TRBJ2-1, with 13 nucleotides matching TRBD2. Germline CDR1 reads SGHRS; CDR2 reads YFSETQ. The CDR3 has 15 amino acids. Losses at the gene ends were 5 bases for V and 4 bases for J; bases not matched to a gene: 3. The CDR3 protein is CASRPTSGGYNEQFF. CDR3 coding DNA: TGCGCCAGCAGGCCGACTAGCGGGGGGTACAATGAGCAGTTCTTC.

This clone was detected only once. The chain combines TRBV19 with TRBJ2-4; 12 nucleotides match TRBD2. CDR3 length: 17 residues. Per germline, CDR1 LNHDA and CDR2 SQIVND (reference sequence). J lost 2 bases, V lost 6 bases, and 8 bases had no gene match. The CDR3 DNA is TGTGCCAGTAGCCCTAGCGGGGGGGCCCGGTCCAAAAACATTCAGTACTTC. Translated: CASSPSGGARSKNIQYF.

This clone has just a few counts. This chain connects TRBV5-5 to TRBJ2-7; no clear D. Germline lookup yields CDR1 SGHKS and CDR2 YYEKEE (reference sequence). Deletions cut 4 bases from V and 3 bases from J, with 17 bases between. The CDR3 has 15 residues. In DNA, the CDR3 is TGTGCCAGCAGCGCACCCCTCAAGAAATACTACGAGCAGTACTTC. Its translation is CASSAPLKKYYEQYF. The whole variable domain, remainder taken from reference TRBV5-5 and TRBJ2-7, is DAGVTQSPTHLIKTRGQQVTLRCSPISGHKSVSWYQQVLGQGPQFIFQYYEKEERGRGNFPDRFSARQFPNYSSELNVNALLLGDSALYLCASSAPLKKYYEQYFGPGTRLTVT.

This chain joins TRBV6-5 and TRBJ1-5; D remains ambiguous. V was shortened by 2 bases and J by 6 bases, with 14 bases between the two germline ends. The CDR3 has 15 amino acids. Germline V gene data show CDR1 as MNHEY and CDR2 as SVGAGI. The CDR3 protein is CASSYASSSGQPQHF. The DNA for the CDR3 is TGTGCCAGCAGTTACGCCTCATCTTCAGGTCAGCCCCAGCATTTT.

This rearrangement joins TRBV7-2 to TRBJ1-2; tentative D call: TRBD1 (5 bases). The germline V gene encodes CDR1 SGHTA and CDR2 FQGNSA. The CDR3 sequence is 14 residues long. Between the trimmed V and J ends, which lost 5 bases and 4 bases, there was a span of 14 bases. DNA of the CDR3: TGTGCCAGCAGCCTGACAGCCCTCGGCTATGGCTACACCTTC. Its translation is CASSLTALGYGYTF.

The chain combines TRBV10-3 with TRBJ2-1; 10 positions agree with TRBD1. Germline assignment: CDR1 ENHRY and CDR2 SYGVKD. The ends lost 6 bases at V and 3 bases at J; junction bases unmatched: 17. The length of the CDR3 is 19 residues. In DNA form, the CDR3 reads TGTGCCATCAGCAGTAGGGGACAGGGGTTTTCGCTAAGCTACAATGAGCAGTTCTTC. It translates to CAISSRGQGFSLSYNEQFF.

This chain links TRBV6-5 with TRBJ1-2; D not certain. Trimming left V 10 bases short and J 6 bases short, with 15 bases between. CDR3 length: 12 residues. The germline V gene encodes CDR1 MNHEY and CDR2 SVGAGI. The CDR3 reads CATSTTTHGYTF. The CDR3 DNA reads TGTGCCACATCAACGACTACCCATGGCTACACCTTC.

The chain couples TRBV19 to TRBJ1-2, with 8 bases aligning to TRBD1. The CDR3 covers 17 residues. Trimming removed 6 bases from V and 4 bases from J; junction bases left unmatched: 16. Germline CDR1 LNHDA, CDR2 SQIVND (reference sequence). This CDR3 reads CASSIPGQGKASYGYTF. The CDR3, as DNA: TGTGCCAGTAGCATACCCGGACAGGGTAAGGCTTCCTATGGCTACACCTTC.

CDR3 DNA sequence: TGTGCCAGTAGATTCGAGTTCCAGCCCCAGCATTTT. As protein: CASRFEFQPQHF. The chain carries TRBV19 and TRBJ1-5, with no clear D. This CDR3 has 12 amino acids. V was trimmed by 6 bases and J by 7 bases, leaving 10 bases between them. Per germline, CDR1 LNHDA and CDR2 SQIVND (reference sequence).

The rearrangement uses TRBV15 and TRBJ1-4; 7 positions match TRBD1. The J segment lost 4 bases and the V segment lost 0 bases, leaving 5 bases of the junction unmatched. There are 16 residues in the CDR3. Germline V CDR1 and CDR2: LNHNV, YYDKDF (reference sequence). DNA of the CDR3: TGTGCCACCAGCAGAGATCAGGGGGGCCGTAATGAAAAACTGTTTTTT. Residues: CATSRDQGGRNEKLFF.

This rearrangement joins TRBV5-4 to TRBJ1-4; 7 nucleotides align to TRBD1. The CDR3 has 15 residues. V lost 2 bases to trimming and J lost 2 bases; unmatched junction nucleotides: 3. Germline-derived CDR1 and CDR2 are SGHNT and YYREEE (reference sequence). DNA for the CDR3: TGTGCCAGCAGCTTACAGGGGAGGACTAATGAAAAACTGTTTTTT. It translates to CASSLQGRTNEKLFF.

This clone was recorded a few times. The chain combines TRBV7-9 with TRBJ1-1; D is ambiguous. The CDR3 is 12 amino acids. Germline assignment: CDR1 SEHNR and CDR2 FQNEAQ (reference sequence). The V end lost 7 bases, the J end lost 3 bases, and 9 bases lay between the germline ends. In DNA form, the CDR3 reads TGTGCCAGCACCAAGCTGGACACTGAAGCTTTCTTT. Translated, it gives CASTKLDTEAFF.

The genes are TRBV7-6 and TRBJ1-6; unclear D gene. V was shortened by 3 bases and J by 6 bases, with 9 bases between the two germline ends. CDR3 size: 14 residues. CDR1 is SGHVS, CDR2 FNYEAQ, per germline. CDR3 coding DNA: TGTGCCAGCAGCTTCTCCGGGGTTAATTCACCCCTCCACTTT. This encodes CASSFSGVNSPLHF.

CDR3 DNA: TGCGCCAGCAGCTCACTAGCGGGGGGCACAGATACGCAGTATTTT. Its protein is CASSSLAGGTDTQYF. This chain connects TRBV5-1 to TRBJ2-3; 11 bases are a match to TRBD2. There are 15 residues in the CDR3. Germline-derived CDR1 and CDR2 are SGHRS and YFSETQ. V dropped 3 bases and J dropped 1; count of bases not matched to a gene: 1.

V and J are TRBV6-5 and TRBJ2-7; tentatively, D is TRBD2 (6 bases). CDR1 and CDR2 (germline): MNHEY, SVGAGI. Trimming took 0 bases from V and 2 from J, leaving 11 bases between them. This CDR3 is 15 amino acids long. The CDR3 DNA reads as TGTGCCAGCAGTTACTCCCGGGGAGGACCCTACGAGCAGTACTTC. Protein: CASSYSRGGPYEQYF.

The chain employs TRBV11-3 and TRBJ2-7; 9 positions match TRBD1. Germline V gene sequence: CDR1 SGHNT, CDR2 YENEEA. The trim removed 5 bases at V and 3 bases at J, leaving 2 bases unmatched. The CDR3 loop spans 13 amino acids. DNA for the CDR3: TGTGCCAGCAGCCCGGACAGGGGCTACGAGCAGTACTTC. Translation: CASSPDRGYEQYF.

This clone is medium-sized. The chain links TRBV14 to TRBJ1-2; tentative D call: TRBD1 (5 bases). Trimming shortened V by 1 base and J by 7 bases, and 13 bases separated the two germline ends. This CDR3 spans 14 amino acids. Germline CDR1 and CDR2: SGHDN and FVKESK. The CDR3 sequence is CASSQARGSVGYTF. In DNA form, the CDR3 reads TGTGCCAGCAGCCAAGCAAGGGGATCGGTTGGCTACACCTTC.

The chain uses TRBV7-2 and TRBJ2-1, with unresolved D. The CDR3 is 13 amino acids. From germline, CDR1 is SGHTA and CDR2 FQGNSA. The ends were cut back, 2 bases at V and 5 bases at J, with 7 bases in the middle. The CDR3 DNA reads TGTGCCAGCAGCTTAAACACGAACAATGAGCAGTTCTTC. Translating gives CASSLNTNNEQFF.

This clone was observed a few times. This rearrangement joins TRBV7-2 to TRBJ2-3, with D possibly matching TRBD1 (6 bases). The CDR3 spans 15 residues. V lost 1 base and J 1 base, leaving 9 bases between the germline ends. The germline CDR1 and CDR2 sequences are SGHTA and FQGNSA. This CDR3 reads CASSLEAGGTDTQYF. The CDR3 nucleotides read TGTGCCAGCAGCTTAGAGGCAGGGGGCACAGATACGCAGTATTTT.

The chain employs TRBV14 and TRBJ2-7; D is undetermined. The V gene lost 0 bases and the J gene lost 2 bases, with 11 bases spanning the gap. Germline CDR1 reads SGHDN; CDR2 reads FVKESK. The CDR3 is 15 amino acids. In DNA form, the CDR3 reads TGTGCCAGCAGCCAAGATCACAGACCGGCCTACGAGCAGTACTTC. Its translation is CASSQDHRPAYEQYF.

The chain employs TRBV28 and TRBJ2-7; no clear D gene. V was cut by 5 bases and J by 1 base, with 15 bases left in between. Per germline, CDR1 MDHEN and CDR2 SYDVKM. This CDR3 contains 15 residues. DNA of the CDR3: TGTGCCAGCAGTGTTGACCGCTATTGGTCCTACGAGCAGTACTTC. Translated, it gives CASSVDRYWSYEQYF.

This chain links TRBV7-9 with TRBJ2-7; TRBD1 matches at 9 bases. The germline V gene encodes CDR1 SEHNR and CDR2 FQNEAQ (reference sequence). CDR3 size: 14 residues. Unmatched junction bases numbered 7, after V lost 5 bases and J lost 5 bases. The CDR3 nucleotides read TGTGCCAGCAGCCCGGGACAGGGTTTCGACGAGCAGTACTTC. Its translation: CASSPGQGFDEQYF.